Listed below are T cell receptor beta chains from one sample, sequenced in a study of blood T cell repertoires in COVID-19. The repertoire was sequenced with immunoSEQ multiplex PCR; TCRdb's copy has only in-frame clones and lacks some. The sample lists 300,000 to 350,000 clones; about nine tenths were seen once. The sequenced material came from peripheral blood. The receptors come from a man in his thirties or forties with COVID-19, enrolled during active disease. CDR3s include the opening cysteine and the closing phenylalanine or tryptophan. Each record gives: J gene, clone size, D gene, CDR3 length, V gene, CDR3 protein, CDR3 DNA. A D gene is named only where the DNA matches it firmly. Expanded clones get a size class; other rows say once, few or many, or leave the size out.

J gene: TRBJ2-5
clone size: .
D gene: .
CDR3 length: 12
V gene: TRBV10-3
CDR3 protein: CAISGQQETQYF
CDR3 DNA: TGTGCCATCAGTGGACAGCAAGAGACCCAGTACTTC

J gene: TRBJ1-3
clone size: .
D gene: .
CDR3 length: 13
V gene: TRBV9
CDR3 protein: CASSATSRNTIYF
CDR3 DNA: TGTGCCAGCAGCGCCACTTCCCGGAACACCATATATTTT

J gene: TRBJ1-3
clone size: .
D gene: TRBD1
CDR3 length: 16
V gene: TRBV5-1
CDR3 protein: CASSLAGQVYGNTIYF
CDR3 DNA: TGCGCCAGCAGCTTGGCCGGACAGGTGTATGGAAACACCATATATTTT

J gene: TRBJ2-1
clone size: once
D gene: .
CDR3 length: 22
V gene: TRBV11-3
CDR3 protein: CASSLESEVFLDRTRGDNEQFF
CDR3 DNA: TGTGCCAGCAGCTTAGAGAGTGAGGTTTTTCTGGACCGGACTAGGGGGGACAATGAGCAGTTCTTC

J gene: TRBJ2-1
clone size: .
D gene: TRBD2
CDR3 length: 16
V gene: TRBV3-1/TRBV3-2
CDR3 protein: CASSLFGLAGASEQFF
CDR3 DNA: TGTGCCAGCAGCCTCTTTGGACTAGCGGGAGCCAGTGAGCAGTTCTTC

J gene: TRBJ1-1
clone size: .
D gene: .
CDR3 length: 15
V gene: TRBV7-9
CDR3 protein: CASSLGGAGDTEAFF
CDR3 DNA: TGTGCCAGCAGCTTAGGAGGGGCAGGGGACACTGAAGCTTTCTTT

J gene: TRBJ2-5
clone size: .
D gene: TRBD1
CDR3 length: 16
V gene: TRBV6-1
CDR3 protein: CASSEGPGQRKETQYF
CDR3 DNA: TGTGCCAGCAGTGAGGGCCCGGGACAGAGGAAAGAGACCCAGTACTTC

J gene: TRBJ2-7
clone size: .
D gene: TRBD1
CDR3 length: 17
V gene: TRBV15
CDR3 protein: CATSARRPGTDSYEQYF
CDR3 DNA: TGTGCCACCAGCGCCCGTCGCCCCGGGACAGACTCCTACGAGCAGTACTTC

J gene: TRBJ1-5
clone size: .
D gene: TRBD1
CDR3 length: 14
V gene: TRBV7-9
CDR3 protein: CASSLGQGAQPQHF
CDR3 DNA: TGTGCCAGCAGCTTAGGACAGGGAGCTCAGCCCCAGCATTTT

J gene: TRBJ2-7
clone size: .
D gene: .
CDR3 length: 16
V gene: TRBV3-1/TRBV3-2
CDR3 protein: CASSSTGGESYYEQYF
CDR3 DNA: TGTGCCAGCAGCTCAACAGGGGGGGAGTCATACTACGAGCAGTACTTC

J gene: TRBJ1-4
clone size: .
D gene: .
CDR3 length: 17
V gene: TRBV7-8
CDR3 protein: CASSLVTGRGANEKLFF
CDR3 DNA: TGTGCCAGCAGCTTGGTAACAGGGAGGGGAGCTAATGAAAAACTGTTTTTT

J gene: TRBJ1-1
clone size: .
D gene: .
CDR3 length: 15
V gene: TRBV7-8
CDR3 protein: CASSSYNTGNTEAFF
CDR3 DNA: TGTGCCAGCAGCTCATATAATACAGGGAACACTGAAGCTTTCTTT

J gene: TRBJ2-3
clone size: .
D gene: TRBD1
CDR3 length: 13
V gene: TRBV7-2
CDR3 protein: CASAGQGTDTQYF
CDR3 DNA: TGTGCCAGCGCGGGACAGGGGACTGATACGCAGTATTTT

J gene: TRBJ2-3
clone size: .
D gene: .
CDR3 length: 16
V gene: TRBV5-6
CDR3 protein: CASSSRTGWDTDTQYF
CDR3 DNA: TGTGCCAGCAGCTCGAGGACGGGATGGGACACAGATACGCAGTATTTT

J gene: TRBJ2-2
clone size: .
D gene: .
CDR3 length: 15
V gene: TRBV6-1
CDR3 protein: CASSDVRKKIGELFF
CDR3 DNA: TGTGCCAGCAGTGACGTCAGGAAAAAGATCGGGGAGCTGTTTTTT

J gene: TRBJ2-7
clone size: once
D gene: .
CDR3 length: 12
V gene: TRBV7-2
CDR3 protein: CASSLSPREQYF
CDR3 DNA: TGTGCCAGCAGCTTAAGCCCGAGGGAGCAGTACTTC

J gene: TRBJ2-5
clone size: .
D gene: TRBD2
CDR3 length: 18
V gene: TRBV6-2/TRBV6-3
CDR3 protein: CASSMLKGLAGAGETQYF
CDR3 DNA: TGTGCCAGCAGTATGCTGAAGGGACTAGCGGGAGCCGGAGAGACCCAGTACTTC

J gene: TRBJ2-1
clone size: .
D gene: .
CDR3 length: 14
V gene: TRBV3-1/TRBV3-2
CDR3 protein: CASSLLGARNEQFF
CDR3 DNA: TGTGCCAGCAGCCTTCTGGGGGCGCGCAATGAGCAGTTCTTC

J gene: TRBJ2-7
clone size: .
D gene: TRBD1
CDR3 length: 13
V gene: TRBV29-1
CDR3 protein: CSVWTGGGYEQYF
CDR3 DNA: TGCAGCGTTTGGACAGGGGGCGGGTACGAGCAGTACTTC

J gene: TRBJ1-4
clone size: .
D gene: .
CDR3 length: 15
V gene: TRBV6-5
CDR3 protein: CASSLTGATNEKLFF
CDR3 DNA: TGTGCCAGCAGCCTAACAGGAGCAACTAATGAAAAACTGTTTTTT

J gene: TRBJ2-3
clone size: once
D gene: .
CDR3 length: 16
V gene: TRBV5-4
CDR3 protein: CASSPGGYLTTDTQYF
CDR3 DNA: TGTGCCAGCAGCCCGGGGGGCTATCTCACCACAGATACGCAGTATTTT

J gene: TRBJ2-2
clone size: .
D gene: TRBD1
CDR3 length: 17
V gene: TRBV7-9
CDR3 protein: CASSQNPGQANTGELFF
CDR3 DNA: TGTGCCAGCAGCCAAAATCCGGGACAGGCGAACACCGGGGAGCTGTTTTTT

J gene: TRBJ1-3
clone size: .
D gene: TRBD1
CDR3 length: 16
V gene: TRBV25-1
CDR3 protein: CASSHPGTGTGNTIYF
CDR3 DNA: TGTGCCAGCAGTCATCCCGGGACAGGGACTGGAAACACCATATATTTT

J gene: TRBJ2-1
clone size: .
D gene: TRBD2
CDR3 length: 20
V gene: TRBV27
CDR3 protein: CASSPNKLGLAGGSYNEQFF
CDR3 DNA: TGTGCCAGCAGCCCCAACAAGCTCGGACTAGCGGGGGGCTCCTACAATGAGCAGTTCTTC

J gene: TRBJ1-2
clone size: .
D gene: TRBD1
CDR3 length: 15
V gene: TRBV6-5
CDR3 protein: CASRPQGGREKSYTF
CDR3 DNA: TGTGCCAGCAGGCCACAGGGGGGAAGGGAGAAGTCTTACACCTTC

J gene: TRBJ2-2
clone size: .
D gene: .
CDR3 length: 17
V gene: TRBV7-9
CDR3 protein: CASSWAVGVARTGELFF
CDR3 DNA: TGTGCCAGCAGCTGGGCCGTTGGGGTAGCGAGGACCGGGGAGCTGTTTTTT

J gene: TRBJ2-5
clone size: .
D gene: .
CDR3 length: 11
V gene: TRBV11-2
CDR3 protein: CASSSGETQYF
CDR3 DNA: TGTGCCAGCAGCTCGGGGGAGACCCAGTACTTC

J gene: TRBJ1-6
clone size: .
D gene: TRBD1
CDR3 length: 14
V gene: TRBV6-5
CDR3 protein: CASSRQGGNSPLHF
CDR3 DNA: TGTGCCAGCAGCAGACAGGGCGGTAATTCACCCCTCCACTTT

J gene: TRBJ2-1
clone size: .
D gene: TRBD2
CDR3 length: 18
V gene: TRBV24-1
CDR3 protein: CATSGTPGLAERHNEQFF
CDR3 DNA: TGTGCCACCAGTGGGACTCCGGGACTAGCGGAAAGACACAATGAGCAGTTCTTC

J gene: TRBJ1-1
clone size: .
D gene: .
CDR3 length: 13
V gene: TRBV4-1
CDR3 protein: CASSQFRVTEAFF
CDR3 DNA: TGCGCCAGCAGCCAATTTCGGGTCACCGAAGCTTTCTTT

J gene: TRBJ1-1
clone size: .
D gene: TRBD1
CDR3 length: 16
V gene: TRBV29-1
CDR3 protein: CSVDPGTGQGISEAFF
CDR3 DNA: TGCAGCGTCGACCCTGGCACGGGACAGGGGATTTCTGAAGCTTTCTTT

J gene: TRBJ1-3
clone size: .
D gene: TRBD1
CDR3 length: 15
V gene: TRBV13
CDR3 protein: CASSLGDRPGNTIYF
CDR3 DNA: TGTGCCAGCAGCTTAGGGGACAGGCCTGGAAACACCATATATTTT

J gene: TRBJ1-3
clone size: once
D gene: TRBD1
CDR3 length: 15
V gene: TRBV7-9
CDR3 protein: CASSPDRGSGNTIYF
CDR3 DNA: TGTGCCAGCAGCCCGGACAGGGGCTCTGGAAACACCATATATTTT

J gene: TRBJ2-6
clone size: .
D gene: .
CDR3 length: 16
V gene: TRBV28
CDR3 protein: CASSPPGVDGANVLTF
CDR3 DNA: TGTGCCAGCAGTCCACCTGGAGTAGACGGGGCCAACGTCCTGACTTTC

J gene: TRBJ2-5
clone size: .
D gene: TRBD1
CDR3 length: 13
V gene: TRBV5-1
CDR3 protein: CASRRTGPETQYF
CDR3 DNA: TGCGCCAGCAGACGGACAGGGCCGGAGACCCAGTACTTC

J gene: TRBJ2-7
clone size: .
D gene: TRBD2
CDR3 length: 15
V gene: TRBV6-4
CDR3 protein: CASSDPQTGGAEQYF
CDR3 DNA: TGTGCCAGCAGTGACCCGCAGACGGGAGGGGCCGAGCAGTACTTC

J gene: TRBJ1-1
clone size: .
D gene: TRBD1
CDR3 length: 16
V gene: TRBV7-9
CDR3 protein: CASSQPGQGIGTEAFF
CDR3 DNA: TGTGCCAGCAGCCAACCGGGACAGGGTATCGGCACTGAAGCTTTCTTT

J gene: TRBJ2-7
clone size: .
D gene: .
CDR3 length: 14
V gene: TRBV24-1
CDR3 protein: CATSDSRGLGEQYF
CDR3 DNA: TGTGCCACCAGTGATTCTAGAGGACTGGGCGAGCAGTACTTC

J gene: TRBJ2-1
clone size: .
D gene: TRBD2
CDR3 length: 16
V gene: TRBV28
CDR3 protein: CASSLKLAGDGDEQFF
CDR3 DNA: TGTGCCAGCAGTTTAAAACTAGCGGGAGATGGGGATGAGCAGTTCTTC

J gene: TRBJ1-5
clone size: once
D gene: TRBD1
CDR3 length: 15
V gene: TRBV28
CDR3 protein: CASTGTEVSNQPQHF
CDR3 DNA: TGTGCCAGCACTGGGACAGAGGTGAGCAATCAGCCCCAGCATTTT

J gene: TRBJ2-7
clone size: .
D gene: TRBD2
CDR3 length: 16
V gene: TRBV5-1
CDR3 protein: CASTRGAGISSYEQYF
CDR3 DNA: TGCGCCAGCACCCGGGGAGCGGGAATAAGCTCCTACGAGCAGTACTTC

J gene: TRBJ1-3
clone size: .
D gene: .
CDR3 length: 15
V gene: TRBV6-5
CDR3 protein: CASSSRESSGNTIYF
CDR3 DNA: TGTGCCAGCAGTTCGAGGGAGAGCTCTGGAAACACCATATATTTT

J gene: TRBJ2-2
clone size: .
D gene: .
CDR3 length: 13
V gene: TRBV10-3
CDR3 protein: CAIGQANTGELFF
CDR3 DNA: TGTGCCATCGGGCAGGCAAACACCGGGGAGCTGTTTTTT

J gene: TRBJ2-5
clone size: .
D gene: TRBD2
CDR3 length: 14
V gene: TRBV13
CDR3 protein: CASSLSGGAETQYF
CDR3 DNA: TGTGCCAGCAGCTTAAGCGGGGGGGCGGAGACCCAGTACTTC

J gene: TRBJ1-2
clone size: .
D gene: .
CDR3 length: 13
V gene: TRBV5-6
CDR3 protein: CASSLFRGGGYTF
CDR3 DNA: TGTGCCAGCAGCTTGTTCAGGGGTGGGGGCTACACCTTC

J gene: TRBJ2-3
clone size: .
D gene: TRBD2
CDR3 length: 16
V gene: TRBV3-1/TRBV3-2
CDR3 protein: CASSLRTSGSTDTQYF
CDR3 DNA: TGTGCCAGCAGCCTACGGACTAGCGGGAGCACAGATACGCAGTATTTT

J gene: TRBJ2-2
clone size: .
D gene: .
CDR3 length: 16
V gene: TRBV7-3
CDR3 protein: CASTLGLLDNTGELFF
CDR3 DNA: TGTGCCAGCACCTTAGGGCTCCTCGATAACACCGGGGAGCTGTTTTTT

J gene: TRBJ2-5
clone size: .
D gene: .
CDR3 length: 13
V gene: TRBV7-2
CDR3 protein: CASSLNRQETQYF
CDR3 DNA: TGTGCCAGCAGCTTAAACAGGCAAGAGACCCAGTACTTC

J gene: TRBJ2-7
clone size: .
D gene: .
CDR3 length: 13
V gene: TRBV24-1
CDR3 protein: CATSDSGGAEQYF
CDR3 DNA: TGTGCCACCAGTGATTCAGGAGGGGCTGAGCAGTACTTC

J gene: TRBJ1-2
clone size: once
D gene: .
CDR3 length: 15
V gene: TRBV6-5
CDR3 protein: CASSYSSSGGYGYTF
CDR3 DNA: TGTGCCAGCAGTTACTCTTCTTCGGGGGGCTATGGCTACACCTTC

J gene: TRBJ2-1
clone size: .
D gene: .
CDR3 length: 13
V gene: TRBV7-3
CDR3 protein: CASSPLSYNEQFF
CDR3 DNA: TGTGCCAGCAGCCCCCTCTCCTACAATGAGCAGTTCTTC

J gene: TRBJ1-3
clone size: few
D gene: .
CDR3 length: 15
V gene: TRBV4-2
CDR3 protein: CASSQQTGLGNTIYF
CDR3 DNA: TGTGCCAGCAGCCAACAAACAGGGTTGGGAAACACCATATATTTT

J gene: TRBJ2-7
clone size: .
D gene: TRBD2
CDR3 length: 15
V gene: TRBV6-5
CDR3 protein: CASSPPGGRPYEQYF
CDR3 DNA: TGTGCCAGCAGTCCCCCGGGAGGACGCCCCTACGAGCAGTACTTC

J gene: TRBJ1-3
clone size: .
D gene: .
CDR3 length: 15
V gene: TRBV10-3
CDR3 protein: CAISESDGAGNTIYF
CDR3 DNA: TGTGCCATCAGTGAGTCGGACGGGGCTGGAAACACCATATATTTT